A single sample gave rise to the 25 T cell receptor beta chains below, sequenced in a study of human T cells and chemical hapten exposure. Sample time point: patch test 2, 6 weeks after DPC sensitization. Treatment specified: therapeutic diphenylcyclopropenone sensitization with weekly scalp DPC. TCRdb used MiXCR to reprocess the RACE reads, holding one entry per CDR3 protein. This table holds about 400,000 distinct CDR3 sequences, around 6% found once. Sample: whole blood, taken in connection with sensitization to the hapten diphenylcyclopropenone (DPC). These receptors were taken from a woman aged 18-29 years with alopecia areata. Some clones in this sample may be carry-over from other donors' samples.

The CDR3 nucleotides read TGTGCCAGCAGCGTAGGGGTAGGGCTGAACACTGAAGCTTTCTTT. It encodes CASSVGVGLNTEAFF. The rearrangement links TRBV9 to TRBJ1-1; D unresolved. The germline V gene encodes CDR1 SGDLS and CDR2 YYNGEE. This CDR3 comprises 15 residues. V lost 0 bases, J lost 0 bases, and 9 bases lay in between. The full variable domain, with the rest looked up from reference TRBV9 and TRBJ1-1, is DSGVTQTPKHLITATGQRVTLRCSPRSGDLSVYWYQQSLDQGLQFLIQYYNGEERAKGNILERFSAQQFPDLHSELNLSSLELGDSALYFCASSVGVGLNTEAFFGQGTRLTVV.

In its sample, this clonotype was seen many times. V and J are TRBV12-3 or TRBV12-4 and TRBJ1-5, with D unclear. The CDR3 is made up of 13 amino acids. V was trimmed by 5 bases and J by 11 bases, leaving 16 bases between them. In DNA form, the CDR3 reads TGTGCCAGCAGTCCGGACCGACGGGGAGCCCAGCATTTT. This encodes CASSPDRRGAQHF.

The chain's CDR3 is CASSVGTRQETQYF. The DNA for the CDR3 is TGTGCCAGCAGCGTCGGGACTAGGCAAGAGACCCAGTACTTC. V usage is TRBV13 and J usage is TRBJ2-5; TRBD2 matches at 8 bases. The CDR3 is 14 residues long. After removal of 5 bases from V and 2 bases from J, the junction contained 4 bases not matched to a gene. Germline V gives CDR1 PRHDT, CDR2 FYEKMQ (reference sequence). The variable domain in full, completed from reference TRBV13 and TRBJ2-5, reads AAGVIQSPRHLIKEKRETATLKCYPIPRHDTVYWYQQGPGQDPQFLISFYEKMQSDKGSIPDRFSAQQFSDYHSELNMSSLELGDSALYFCASSVGTRQETQYFGPGTRLLVL.

This clonotype turned up a few times. The rearrangement uses TRBV6-1 and TRBJ2-7; possibly TRBD2 for D (5 bases). Germline V gives CDR1 MNHNS, CDR2 SASEGT. The CDR3 runs 14 residues. V lost 3 bases and J lost 3, with 12 bases in between. In nucleotides, the CDR3 is TGTGCCAGCAGTGAGTACGGTGGAGGCTACGAGCAGTACTTC. Translated, it gives CASSEYGGGYEQYF.

This clonotype was seen repeatedly, ten times or more. The CDR3 loop is CASSLSRLGYTF. For the CDR3, the DNA is TGTGCCAGCAGTTTATCCAGACTTGGCTACACCTTC. The V gene is TRBV28, the J gene TRBJ1-2, with D uncertain. The germline V gene encodes CDR1 MDHEN and CDR2 SYDVKM. CDR3 length: 12 residues. V dropped 1 base and J dropped 7 bases, with 7 bases sitting between them.

Ten or more counts support this clonotype. The rearrangement uses TRBV10-3 and TRBJ2-3; possibly TRBD2 for D (6 bases). Germline CDR1 is ENHRY and CDR2 is SYGVKD. This CDR3 contains 14 residues. Trimming took off 6 bases at V and 2 bases at J, with 12 bases between the two ends. The CDR3 sequence is CAIRPGLDTDTQYF. The CDR3 DNA follows: TGTGCCATCAGGCCGGGACTCGACACAGATACGCAGTATTTT.

This clonotype was counted at least ten times. This chain connects TRBV27 to TRBJ2-3; D is tentatively TRBD1 or TRBD2 (5 bases each). CDR3 length equals 13 residues. CDR1 MNHEY and CDR2 SMNVEV come from the germline V gene (reference sequence). Trimming left V 11 bases short and J 0 bases short, with 12 bases between. The CDR3 spells CAVRGASTDTQYF. The CDR3 DNA is TGTGCCGTCCGAGGGGCTAGCACAGATACGCAGTATTTT.

This chain links TRBV10-3 with TRBJ2-1, with 10 positions matching TRBD2. Germline V gene data show CDR1 as ENHRY and CDR2 as SYGVKD. Trimming at V came to 0 bases and at J to 8 bases, leaving 4 bases not matched to a gene. The CDR3 extends over 15 amino acids. CDR3 residues: CAISESEGTSDEQFF. DNA of the CDR3: TGTGCCATCAGTGAGTCGGAAGGGACTAGCGATGAGCAGTTCTTC.

There are many counts of this clonotype. The chain uses TRBV6-1 and TRBJ1-3; perhaps TRBD1 as D (5 bases). CDR1 MNHNS and CDR2 SASEGT come from the germline V gene. Deletions cut 8 bases from V and 0 bases from J, with 11 bases between. This CDR3 comprises 14 residues. This CDR3 reads CASQWGDSGNTIYF. CDR3 sequence (DNA): TGTGCCAGCCAATGGGGGGACTCTGGAAACACCATATATTTT.

The chain employs TRBV19 and TRBJ1-2; the D gene is possibly TRBD1 (6 bases). The CDR3 runs 14 residues. Germline CDR1 is LNHDA and CDR2 is SQIVND (reference sequence). Trimming left V 4 bases short and J 4 bases short, with 13 bases between. CDR3 bases: TGTGCCAGTAGTACCACCAGGACAGTCTATGGCTACACCTTC. Translating gives CASSTTRTVYGYTF.

This clonotype was seen more than once but under ten times. The J gene is TRBJ2-2, the V gene TRBV27; D gene unclear. The CDR3 extends over 15 amino acids. Germline V gives CDR1 MNHEY, CDR2 SMNVEV (reference sequence). The V end lost 0 bases, the J end lost 0 bases, and 5 bases lay between the germline ends. The CDR3 DNA follows: TGTGCCAGCAGTTTATCTGTCTCGAACACCGGGGAGCTGTTTTTT. As protein: CASSLSVSNTGELFF.

This clonotype was observed a few times. This chain joins TRBV7-8 and TRBJ2-4; 8 positions agree with TRBD1. Germline CDR1 is SGHVS and CDR2 is FQNEAQ. This CDR3 comprises 18 residues. Unmatched junction bases numbered 9, after V lost 1 base and J lost 1 base. CDR3 protein: CASSLGRQGTAAKNIQYF. The CDR3 coding sequence is TGTGCCAGCAGCTTAGGGAGACAGGGGACGGCTGCCAAAAACATTCAGTACTTC. Filled out from reference TRBV7-8 and TRBJ2-4, the complete variable domain reads GAGVSQSPRYKVAKRGQDVALRCDPISGHVSLFWYQQALGQGPEFLTYFQNEAQLDKSGLPSDRFFAERPEGSVSTLKIQRTQQEDSAVYLCASSLGRQGTAAKNIQYFGAGTRLSVL.

This clonotype was detected many times. The gene calls are TRBV6-5 and TRBJ1-3; D might be TRBD1 (5 bases). This CDR3 has 16 residues. The V end was cut by 0 bases, the J end by 0 bases, with 9 bases between. Germline-derived CDR1 and CDR2 are MNHEY and SVGAGI. CDR3 loop: CASSYSAGTSGNTIYF. CDR3 sequence (DNA): TGTGCCAGCAGTTACTCGGCAGGGACCTCTGGAAACACCATATATTTT.

This clonotype was observed at least ten times. The CDR3 DNA is TGTGCCAGCAGTCCGGACGCCCCAGATACGCAGTATTTT. Its protein is CASSPDAPDTQYF. The rearrangement links TRBV25-1 to TRBJ2-3; D uncertain. The V gene lost 5 bases and the J gene lost 4 bases, with 10 bases spanning the gap. This CDR3 has 13 amino acids. CDR1 and CDR2 (germline): MGHDK, SYGVNS.

This clonotype was counted only a few times. CDR3 nucleotides: TGCGCCAGCAGTCGTCGGGGGGACAATGAGCAGTTCTTC. It specifies CASSRRGDNEQFF. The chain has TRBV5-1 and TRBJ2-1; 7 nucleotides agree with TRBD2. The CDR3 consists of 13 residues. Germline V gives CDR1 SGHRS, CDR2 YFSETQ. J lost 5 bases, V lost 5 bases, and 4 bases had no gene match. Based on the CDR3 plus reference TRBV5-1 and TRBJ2-1, the full variable domain is KAGVTQTPRYLIKTRGQQVTLSCSPISGHRSVSWYQQTPGQGLQFLFEYFSETQRNKGNFPGRFSGRQFSNSRSEMNVSTLELGDSALYLCASSRRGDNEQFFGPGTRLTVL.

This clonotype was seen repeatedly, ten times or more. The chain couples TRBV25-1 to TRBJ2-7, with D perhaps matching TRBD2 (6 bases). The CDR3 is made up of 13 amino acids. Germline assignment: CDR1 MGHDK and CDR2 SYGVNS. The V gene lost 8 bases and the J gene lost 5 bases, with 16 bases spanning the gap. This CDR3 is CASGGSGRHEQYF. The CDR3 region has the DNA TGTGCCAGCGGTGGGTCAGGGAGGCACGAGCAGTACTTC.

This clonotype was found a few times. This sequence joins TRBV15 and TRBJ1-3; a possible D gene is TRBD1 (6 bases). This CDR3 is 17 amino acids long. CDR1 LNHNV and CDR2 YYDKDF come from the germline V gene (reference sequence). V was trimmed by 2 bases and J by 3 bases, leaving 17 bases between them. CDR3 DNA sequence: TGTGCCACCAGCAGAAAGTCTAGGACAGCCGGTGGAAACACCATATATTTT. It specifies CATSRKSRTAGGNTIYF.

The table lists this clonotype with many counts. The V call is TRBV29-1, the J call TRBJ1-1; D is perhaps TRBD1 (5 bases). With 5 bases removed from V and 3 bases from J, the gap between germline ends came to 16 bases. The CDR3 runs to 14 residues. Germline-derived CDR1 and CDR2 are SQVTM and ANQGSEA. CDR3 in DNA: TGCAGCGTTACGGGGGACGGATGGCACACTGAAGCTTTCTTT. Protein product: CSVTGDGWHTEAFF.

The sample holds a few counts of this clonotype. The rearrangement links TRBV4-2 to TRBJ1-2; no reliable D call. Germline values: CDR1 LGHNA, CDR2 YNFKEQ. The V gene lost 0 bases and the J gene lost 3 bases, with 5 bases spanning the gap. The CDR3 is 13 residues long. The CDR3 protein is CASSQDGDYGYTF. Here the CDR3 DNA reads TGTGCCAGCAGCCAAGACGGAGACTATGGCTACACCTTC.

About this clonotype: A much larger clone differs by one base, so this may be a read error. V is TRBV7-6 and J is TRBJ1-5; D perhaps matches TRBD1 (5 bases). CDR3 size: 16 residues. Germline V lookup: CDR1 SGHVS, CDR2 FNYEAQ. DNA of the CDR3: TGTGTCAGCAGCCCTGAACCTGGCGGGGCTCAGCAGCCCCAGCATTTT. This codes for CVSSPEPGGAQQPQHF.

The chain has TRBV11-3 and TRBJ1-5; D perhaps matches TRBD1 (5 bases). Trimming pared 0 bases from V and 0 bases from J, leaving 12 bases between. Germline V gives CDR1 SGHNT, CDR2 YENEEA. CDR3 size: 17 residues. Here the CDR3 DNA reads TGTGCCAGCAGCTTAGATTGGGACGTTTATAGCAATCAGCCCCAGCATTTT. This codes for CASSLDWDVYSNQPQHF. Together with reference TRBV11-3 and TRBJ1-5, the CDR3 gives the full variable domain: EAGVVQSPRYKIIEKKQPVAFWCNPISGHNTLYWYLQNLGQGPELLIRYENEEAVDDSQLPKDRFSAERLKGVDSTLKIQPAELGDSAVYLCASSLDWDVYSNQPQHFGDGTRLSIL.

As to this clonotype: A much larger clone lies a single base off, so this may be a read error. This sequence joins TRBV10-3 and TRBJ2-7; 8 nucleotides align to TRBD1. This CDR3 spans 14 amino acids. Germline V gene lookup returns CDR1 ENHRY and CDR2 SYGVKD. The CDR3 sequence: CAISDRGSSYERYF. The CDR3 DNA follows: TGTGCCATCAGCGACAGGGGAAGCTCCTACGAGCGGTACTTC.

This clonotype has a handful of counts. The chain combines TRBV11-2 with TRBJ2-4; TRBD2 is a possible D gene (5 bases). The CDR3 contains 14 residues. In germline, CDR1 is SGHAT, CDR2 FQNNGV. V was trimmed by 0 bases and J by 9 bases, leaving 12 bases between them. This CDR3 reads CASSLDGSESIQYF. In DNA, the CDR3 is TGTGCCAGCAGCTTAGATGGTAGCGAGAGCATTCAGTACTTC.

This clonotype has at least ten counts. V is TRBV5-1 and J is TRBJ1-2; D gene uncertain. The CDR3 is 13 residues long. V was clipped by 0 bases and J by 6 bases, with 9 bases between them. Germline V CDR1 and CDR2: SGHRS, YFSETQ. CDR3 coding DNA: TGCGCCAGCAGCTTGGCTGGGGAGGATGGCTACACCTTC. Translated, it gives CASSLAGEDGYTF.

This clonotype was seen ten or more times. This chain joins TRBV6-2 or TRBV6-3 and TRBJ1-1; TRBD1 matches at 8 bases. V lost 0 bases, J lost 1 base, and 1 base stayed unmatched. Germline lookup yields CDR1 MNHEY and CDR2 SVGEGT. The CDR3 loop spans 15 amino acids. The CDR3 nucleotides read TGTGCCAGCAGTTACTCCGGGACAGGGAACACTGAAGCTTTCTTT. Translated: CASSYSGTGNTEAFF.